These 27 T cell receptor beta chains share one sample of origin, sequenced in a study of post-analysis software for immune sequencing data. Study findings and constraints: Elevated frequency relative to controls characterized roughly 5 TRBV segments in patients, TRBV5-6, TRBV5-1 and TRBV20-1 among them.

The antigens of these receptors remain unknown. Unique molecular identifiers were present in the TCR beta cDNA libraries. Using its own MiXCR run on the PCR reads, TCRdb lists one record per CDR3 protein. Of 740,000 or so distinct CDR3 sequences listed, approximately 50% are singletons. Sample: blood. These receptor sequences come from a girl aged 10-17 years with multiple sclerosis.

In its sample, this clonotype was seen a few times. The genes are TRBV7-2 and TRBJ2-1; 14 bases align to TRBD2. The germline gives CDR1 SGHTA, CDR2 FQGNSA. This CDR3 has 18 amino acids. V shed 4 bases, J shed 6 bases, and the junction held 11 bases outside the gene matches. The CDR3: CASSWRLAGGTSGNEQFF. As DNA, the CDR3 is TGTGCCAGCAGCTGGCGACTAGCGGGAGGGACCTCGGGCAATGAGCAGTTCTTC. Combining the CDR3 with reference TRBV7-2 and TRBJ2-1 gives the whole variable domain GAGVSQSPSNKVTEKGKDVELRCDPISGHTALYWYRQSLGQGLEFLIYFQGNSAPDKSGLPSDRFSAERTGGSVSTLTIQRTQQEDSAVYLCASSWRLAGGTSGNEQFFGPGTRLTVL.

The V and J genes are TRBV7-2 and TRBJ2-3; 12 nucleotides agree with TRBD2. The CDR3 is 17 amino acids. Germline trimming cut 4 bases from V and 2 bases from J; bases unmatched to any gene: 7. The germline CDR1 and CDR2 sequences are SGHTA and FQGNSA. The CDR3 loop is CASSSRLAGVITDTQYF. The DNA of the CDR3 is TGTGCCAGCAGCTCCCGACTAGCGGGGGTTATCACAGATACGCAGTATTTT.

The table lists this clonotype with a count of one. This chain uses TRBV27 with TRBJ2-4, with 7 bases that match TRBD1. The CDR3 runs 14 residues. The germline CDR1 and CDR2 sequences are MNHEY and SMNVEV (reference sequence). Trimming removed 6 bases from V and 4 bases from J; junction bases left unmatched: 6. In DNA form, the CDR3 reads TGTGCCAGCAGCCCCGACAGGGTGAAAAACATTCAGTACTTC. This sequence encodes CASSPDRVKNIQYF.

The V gene is TRBV20-1, the J gene TRBJ2-1; 7 nucleotides agree with TRBD1. CDR1 is DFQATT and CDR2 is SNEGSKA in the germline V gene (reference sequence). V lost 1 base, J lost 7 bases, and 4 bases stayed unmatched. This CDR3 has 13 residues. CDR3 sequence (DNA): TGCAGTGCTAGAGCACAGGGACAGAATGAGCAGTTCTTC. It translates to CSARAQGQNEQFF.

The genes are TRBV5-6 and TRBJ2-7; D uncertain. The CDR3 consists of 14 residues. The V gene's germline CDR1 is SGHDT and CDR2 YYEEEE. Trimming took off 1 base at V and 0 bases at J, with 8 bases between the two ends. This chain's CDR3 is CASSLNVRSYEQYF. The CDR3 nucleotides are TGTGCCAGCAGCTTGAACGTTCGCTCCTACGAGCAGTACTTC.

The chain is built from TRBV6-5 and TRBJ2-1, with D possibly matching TRBD1 (5 bases). Trimming stripped 4 bases from V and 2 bases from J, with 15 bases between. This CDR3 is 16 amino acids long. CDR1 MNHEY and CDR2 SVGAGI come from the germline V gene. In DNA, the CDR3 is TGTGCCAGCAGTTTCCGACAGCAAAGGCCCTACAATGAGCAGTTCTTC. Translated: CASSFRQQRPYNEQFF.

With respect to this clonotype: One junction end does not reproduce the germline sequence, and a read error may be involved. The genes are TRBV7-7 and TRBJ2-5, with D possibly matching TRBD2 (6 bases). The length of the CDR3 is 16 residues. Germline values: CDR1 SSHAT, CDR2 FNYEAQ (reference sequence). The CDR3 nucleotides are TGTGCTAGCAGCTTAGCGGCCCTTACAGGTCGCGAGACCCAGTACTTC. This encodes CASSLAALTGRETQYF. The full variable domain, in which reference TRBV7-7 and TRBJ2-5 provide the parts outside the CDR3, is GAGVSQSPRYKVTKRGQDVTLRCDPISSHATLYWYQQALGQGPEFLTYFNYEAQPDKSGLPSDRFSAERPEGSISTLTIQRTEQRDSAMYRCASSLAALTGRETQYFGPGTRLLVL.

The genes are TRBV7-6 and TRBJ2-1, with D perhaps TRBD2 (6 bases). V lost 1 base to trimming and J lost 0 bases, with 13 bases between them. The CDR3 covers 17 residues. Germline V lookup: CDR1 SGHVS, CDR2 FNYEAQ. Here the CDR3 DNA reads TGTGCCAGCAGCTTAGTTGCCGGGACTCGCTCCTACAATGAGCAGTTCTTC. Translation gives CASSLVAGTRSYNEQFF.

The genes are TRBV10-3 and TRBJ1-2; D is perhaps TRBD1 (5 bases). Trimming took 4 bases from V and 7 from J, leaving 10 bases between them. The CDR3 spans 12 residues. Germline V gives CDR1 ENHRY, CDR2 SYGVKD. This chain's CDR3 is CAISAWRGGYTF. CDR3 in DNA: TGTGCCATCAGTGCATGGAGGGGTGGCTACACCTTC.

This chain uses TRBV4-1 with TRBJ2-1; maybe TRBD2 (5 bases). The J call may be faulty, since TRBJ2-7 better matches the DNA end. CDR1 MGHRA and CDR2 YSYEKL come from the germline V gene. This CDR3 region has 17 residues. For the CDR3, the DNA is TGCGCCAGCAGCCAAGAGCGGGCACCATCCCTTTTTTCCGAGCAGTACTTC. It translates to CASSQERAPSLFSEQYF.

This clonotype has just a few counts. The chain combines TRBV29-1 with TRBJ2-5; 7 bases line up with TRBD2. Trimming removed 4 bases from V and 4 bases from J; junction bases left unmatched: 3. Germline CDR1 is SQVTM and CDR2 is ANQGSEA. CDR3 size: 12 residues. The CDR3 region has the DNA TGCAGCGTTGGACTAGCCGGAGAGACCCAGTACTTC. It specifies CSVGLAGETQYF.

This clonotype was counted between two and nine times. V and J are TRBV7-9 and TRBJ2-5, with a tentative D call TRBD1 (6 bases). CDR3 length: 14 residues. Germline loops: CDR1 SEHNR, CDR2 FQNEAQ (reference sequence). V lost 6 bases to trimming and J lost 0 bases, with 11 bases between them. CDR3 region: CASSNYRDQETQYF. The CDR3 DNA sequence: TGTGCCAGCAGTAACTACAGGGACCAAGAGACCCAGTACTTC.

This clonotype occurred once. Here the CDR3 reads CASSFQGDSAQYF. The CDR3 DNA reads as TGTGCCAGCAGCTTCCAGGGGGATTCGGCCCAGTACTTC. This chain joins TRBV7-7 and TRBJ2-5; 7 bases map to TRBD1. Germline-derived CDR1 and CDR2 are SSHAT and FNYEAQ (reference sequence). CDR3 length: 13 residues. V was pared by 3 bases and J by 9 bases, with 7 bases of the junction left unmatched.

This clonotype was seen a handful of times. The V gene is TRBV4-1, the J gene TRBJ2-4; D might be TRBD2 (6 bases). The CDR3 loop spans 16 amino acids. The germline V and J ends were trimmed by 3 bases and 4 bases, with 16 bases remaining between them. Germline V gene sequence: CDR1 MGHRA, CDR2 YSYEKL. The CDR3 bases are TGCGCCAGCAGCCACCTCGGGGAGGACGCGAAAAACATTCAGTACTTC. Translating it yields CASSHLGEDAKNIQYF.

The V and J genes are TRBV7-2 and TRBJ2-1, with 8 bases fitting TRBD2. V shed 5 bases and J 4 bases; nucleotides not matched to a gene: 10. The germline V gene encodes CDR1 SGHTA and CDR2 FQGNSA. CDR3 length equals 16 residues. As DNA, the CDR3 is TGTGCCAGCAGCCCATACCCAGCGGGGGAATACAATGAGCAGTTCTTC. Its translation: CASSPYPAGEYNEQFF.

This clonotype was recorded a few times. The chain couples TRBV18 to TRBJ2-7, with TRBD2 matching 7 bases. Germline V lookup: CDR1 KGHSH, CDR2 LQKENI. Trimming at V came to 2 bases and at J to 6 bases, leaving 10 bases not matched to a gene. The CDR3 runs 15 residues. The CDR3 spells CASSPFSGNTVEQYF. For the CDR3, the DNA is TGTGCCAGCTCACCATTCAGCGGGAATACCGTCGAGCAGTACTTC.

V is TRBV29-1 and J is TRBJ1-2; D is perhaps TRBD1 (6 bases). The CDR3 covers 16 residues. Germline values: CDR1 SQVTM, CDR2 ANQGSEA. V was shortened by 3 bases and J by 4 bases, with 21 bases between the two germline ends. CDR3 coding DNA: TGCAGCGTTGAGGAGCCCGTGCCGGGGGCCGTCTATGGCTACACCTTC. Amino acid sequence: CSVEEPVPGAVYGYTF.

This chain connects TRBV25-1 to TRBJ1-2; TRBD1 agrees at 8 bases. Germline lookup yields CDR1 MGHDK and CDR2 SYGVNS. The CDR3 runs to 15 residues. The V gene end was trimmed by 5 bases and the J gene end by 0 bases; junction bases not matched to a gene: 5. CDR3 amino acids: CASSTDRGTNYGYTF. Here the CDR3 DNA reads TGTGCCAGCAGTACCGACAGGGGCACTAACTATGGCTACACCTTC.

This clonotype was seen more than once but under ten times. The rearrangement uses TRBV29-1 and TRBJ2-1; D might be TRBD1 (6 bases). V was shortened by 3 bases and J by 5 bases, with 14 bases between the two germline ends. From germline, CDR1 is SQVTM and CDR2 ANQGSEA. CDR3 length equals 14 residues. CDR3 DNA: TGCAGCGTTGAGGTTTGGGACACACACAATGAGCAGTTCTTC. Its protein product is CSVEVWDTHNEQFF.

The rearrangement uses TRBV4-1 and TRBJ2-7, with 9 positions matching TRBD1. Germline trimming cut 1 base from V and 4 bases from J; bases unmatched to any gene: 8. CDR1 MGHRA and CDR2 YSYEKL come from the germline V gene. There are 16 residues in the CDR3. The CDR3 loop is CASSQGRDRVEYEQYF. The CDR3 bases are TGCGCCAGCAGCCAAGGCCGGGACAGGGTGGAGTACGAGCAGTACTTC.

For this clonotype: At one end, the junction sequence differs from germline, possibly due to a read error. This CDR3 reads CTSSSDGGGAWETQYF. In nucleotides, the CDR3 is TGTACCAGCAGCTCTGACGGCGGGGGTGCGTGGGAGACCCAGTACTTC. The chain combines TRBV7-9 with TRBJ2-5, with 7 bases lining up with TRBD2. The germline CDR1 and CDR2 sequences are SEHNR and FQNEAQ (reference sequence). CDR3 length: 16 amino acids.

The chain employs TRBV7-8 and TRBJ2-6; D unclear. The CDR3 is made up of 19 amino acids. CDR1 is SGHVS and CDR2 is FQNEAQ in the germline V gene. V lost 1 base and J 0 bases, leaving 16 bases between the germline ends. The CDR3 loop reads CASSLGPLRAGSGANVLTF. CDR3 nucleotide sequence: TGTGCCAGCAGCTTAGGTCCACTTAGGGCAGGCTCTGGGGCCAACGTCCTGACTTTC.

This clonotype was picked up a small number of times. J is TRBJ2-5 and V is TRBV9; 12 nucleotides align to TRBD2. Near its end, the DNA agrees better with TRBJ2-7, so the J call may be wrong. CDR1 and CDR2 (germline): SGDLS, YYNGEE. The length of the CDR3 is 15 residues. CDR3 DNA sequence: TGTGCCAGCAGCCCATGGACTAGCGGGGTTAACGAGCAGTACTTC. Translation: CASSPWTSGVNEQYF.

In its sample, this clonotype was seen a few times. The CDR3 nucleotides read TGCAGCGGGGGCCCAGCGGGATACAATGAGCAGTTCTTC. This gives the protein CSGGPAGYNEQFF. The J gene is TRBJ2-1, the V gene TRBV29-1, with TRBD2 matching 7 bases. In germline, CDR1 is SQVTM, CDR2 ANQGSEA. The ends lost 7 bases at V and 4 bases at J; junction bases unmatched: 7. This CDR3 is 13 amino acids long.

V and J are TRBV10-3 and TRBJ2-7; 9 bases fit TRBD1. Germline V gives CDR1 ENHRY, CDR2 SYGVKD. With 6 bases clipped from V and 5 bases from J, the junction kept 8 bases outside the gene matches. CDR3 length: 14 residues. Written as DNA, the CDR3 is TGTGCCATCAGCCAAGCTAGACAGGGGGACGAGCAGTACTTC. Protein: CAISQARQGDEQYF.

The rearrangement joins TRBV6-6 to TRBJ2-7, with D perhaps being TRBD1 or TRBD2 (6 bases each). Trimming took 3 bases from V and 3 from J, leaving 21 bases between them. CDR1 and CDR2 from the germline V gene are MNHNY and SVGAGI (reference sequence). This CDR3 is built from 17 residues. CDR3 protein: CASSYTQRGVVDYEQYF. The CDR3 DNA follows: TGTGCCAGCAGTTATACCCAAAGGGGGGTGGTGGACTACGAGCAGTACTTC.

The V gene is TRBV7-6, the J gene TRBJ2-5, with D possibly TRBD1 on 5 matching bases. The CDR3 is 13 residues long. Trimming removed 4 bases at V and 5 bases at J, with 11 bases between. Germline CDR1 and CDR2: SGHVS and FNYEAQ. The CDR3 sequence is CASSSPGLETQYF. DNA of the CDR3: TGTGCCAGCAGCTCCCCAGGGTTGGAGACCCAGTACTTC.